This TCR beta chain emerged from a study of T cell repertoires in cytomegalovirus infection. TCRdb called the reads again in MiXCR, with one record for every CDR3 protein. The data contain 200,000 or so distinct CDR3 sequences, roughly two fifths of them singletons. With regard to this clonotype: No antigen is known for it.

Trimming cost V 2 bases and J 4 bases, with 12 bases left between them. The CDR3 loop spans 15 amino acids. The germline V gene encodes CDR1 MGHDK and CDR2 SYGVNS. This chain links TRBV25-1 with TRBJ1-3, with a tentative D call TRBD1 (5 bases). This TCR came from a human donor in good health (CMV status not recorded). Some clones in this sample may be carry-over from other donors' samples. The sequences come from CD8+ T cells from cultured PBMCs, collected from culture after CMV antigen stimulation. This CDR3 is CASSEGFRDGNTIYF. The CDR3 bases are TGTGCCAGCAGTGAAGGGTTCAGGGACGGAAACACCATATATTTT.